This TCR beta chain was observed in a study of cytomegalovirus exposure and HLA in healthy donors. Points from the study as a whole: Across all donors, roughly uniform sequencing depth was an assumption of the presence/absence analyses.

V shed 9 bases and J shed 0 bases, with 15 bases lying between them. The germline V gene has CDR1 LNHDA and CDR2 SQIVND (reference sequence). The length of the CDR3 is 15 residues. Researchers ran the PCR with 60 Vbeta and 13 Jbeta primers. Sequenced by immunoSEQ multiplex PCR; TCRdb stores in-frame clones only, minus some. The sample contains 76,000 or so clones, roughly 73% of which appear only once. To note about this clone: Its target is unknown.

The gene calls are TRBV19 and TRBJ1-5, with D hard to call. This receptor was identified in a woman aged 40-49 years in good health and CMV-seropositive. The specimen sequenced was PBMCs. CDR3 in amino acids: CASNLPRISNQPQHF. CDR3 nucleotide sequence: TGTGCCAGCAACTTGCCGAGGATTAGCAATCAGCCCCAGCATTTT. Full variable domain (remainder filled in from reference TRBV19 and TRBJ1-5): DGGITQSPKYLFRKEGQNVTLSCEQNLNHDAMYWYRQDPGQGLRLIYYSQIVNDFQKGDIAEGYSVSREKKESFPLTVTSAQKNPTAFYLCASNLPRISNQPQHFGDGTRLSIL.